A selection of T cell receptor beta chains follows, all from one sample in a study of CD8 T cells in Susac syndrome. TCRdb re-called the immunoSEQ multiplex PCR reads with MiXCR, one entry per CDR3 protein. The table has about 140,000 distinct CDR3 sequences, over 90% seen once. The sequenced sample was CD4+ T cells from PBMCs. All receptors come from a human donor with Susac syndrome. The CDR3 runs from the conserved cysteine through the conserved F or W. D genes are given only for firm matches. Some rows have no size entry. The others give once, few or many, or a class for an expanded clone.

V gene	J gene	D gene	clone size	CDR3 protein	CDR3 DNA
TRBV9	TRBJ2-3	NA	NA	CASSPLGRTDTQYF	TGTGCCAGCAGCCCCCTGGGGCGCACAGATACGCAGTATTTT
TRBV12-1	TRBJ2-7	NA	NA	CASSPAGTGPNEQYF	TGTGCCAGCAGCCCGGCGGGGACAGGGCCCAACGAGCAGTACTTC
TRBV12-3/TRBV12-4	TRBJ2-5	NA	NA	CASTAQVTETQYF	TGTGCCAGCACCGCCCAAGTGACAGAGACCCAGTACTTC
TRBV5-4	TRBJ2-2	NA	NA	CASSPHVATGELFF	TGTGCCAGCAGCCCCCACGTCGCCACCGGGGAGCTGTTTTTT
TRBV29-1	TRBJ1-2	NA	NA	CSVESPGDGYTF	TGCAGCGTTGAATCGCCAGGGGATGGCTACACCTTC
TRBV7-9	TRBJ1-2	NA	few	CASSPPSTHYGYTF	TGTGCCAGCAGCCCGCCCAGCACACACTATGGCTACACCTTC
TRBV20-1	TRBJ2-2	TRBD2	NA	CSARGGLAGAAGELFF	TGCAGTGCTAGAGGGGGACTAGCGGGAGCGGCCGGGGAGCTGTTTTTT
TRBV4-1	TRBJ2-1	TRBD2	NA	CASSQDGLAVYNEQFF	TGCGCCAGCAGCCAAGATGGACTAGCGGTCTACAATGAGCAGTTCTTC
TRBV18	TRBJ1-1	NA	NA	CASSLRSMAGHVNTEAFF	TGTGCCAGCTCACTACGCTCAATGGCAGGACATGTAAACACTGAAGCTTTCTTT
TRBV19	TRBJ1-1	NA	NA	CASSIRVTEAFF	TGTGCCAGTAGTATCCGAGTAACTGAAGCTTTCTTT
TRBV4-2	TRBJ1-1	NA	NA	CASSQDGRNEAFF	TGTGCCAGCAGCCAAGATGGGCGGAATGAAGCTTTCTTT
TRBV5-1	TRBJ1-6	NA	NA	CASSLDQGSNSPLHF	TGCGCCAGCAGCTTAGACCAGGGATCAAATTCACCCCTCCACTTT
TRBV6-1	TRBJ1-4	NA	NA	CASQGEKLFF	TGTGCCAGTCAGGGCGAAAAACTGTTTTTT
TRBV27	TRBJ1-5	TRBD1	NA	CASSLGTEGNQPQHF	TGTGCCAGCAGTCTCGGGACAGAGGGCAATCAGCCCCAGCATTTT
TRBV4-3	TRBJ2-1	NA	NA	CASSPEGQNNEQFF	TGCGCCAGCAGCCCGGAAGGACAGAACAATGAGCAGTTCTTC
TRBV30	TRBJ2-5	NA	NA	CAWGPGETQYF	TGTGCCTGGGGCCCGGGGGAGACCCAGTACTTC
TRBV18	TRBJ1-1	NA	once	CASSRNSDTEAFF	TGTGCCAGCTCACGTAACAGTGACACTGAAGCTTTCTTT
TRBV29-1	TRBJ1-1	NA	NA	CAGGQANTEAFF	TGCGCCGGGGGGCAGGCGAACACTGAAGCTTTCTTT
TRBV12-3/TRBV12-4	TRBJ1-3	TRBD1	NA	CASSLDRPSSGNTIYF	TGTGCCAGCAGTCTGGACAGGCCCAGCTCTGGAAACACCATATATTTT
TRBV12-3/TRBV12-4	TRBJ1-1	NA	few	CASSLYRGTEAFF	TGTGCCAGCAGTTTATATCGCGGCACTGAAGCTTTCTTT
TRBV2	TRBJ1-2	NA	NA	CASNGRALYGYTF	TGTGCCAGCAACGGTCGAGCCCTCTATGGCTACACCTTC
TRBV30	TRBJ2-5	NA	NA	CAWSVDREETQYF	TGTGCCTGGAGTGTAGATAGGGAAGAGACCCAGTACTTC
TRBV27	TRBJ1-6	NA	NA	CASTPFINSPLHF	TGTGCCAGCACCCCCTTTATTAATTCACCCCTCCACTTT
TRBV30	TRBJ2-4	TRBD1	NA	CAWSLTGQGTDIQYF	TGTGCCTGGAGCCTTACGGGACAGGGGACGGACATTCAGTACTTC
TRBV18	TRBJ1-5	NA	NA	CASSKVGGYQPQHF	TGTGCCAGCTCAAAGGTCGGAGGTTATCAGCCCCAGCATTTT
TRBV12-3/TRBV12-4	TRBJ1-1	NA	NA	CASSFGTASEAFF	TGTGCCAGCAGTTTCGGGACCGCGAGTGAAGCTTTCTTT
TRBV29-1	TRBJ2-7	NA	NA	CSVVGPGAYEQYF	TGCAGCGTTGTCGGGCCAGGAGCCTACGAGCAGTACTTC
TRBV7-3	TRBJ2-7	NA	NA	CASSSQPGRQDEQYF	TGTGCCAGCAGCTCCCAGCCGGGACGTCAGGACGAGCAGTACTTC
TRBV9	TRBJ2-1	TRBD2	NA	CASSVGLSGRAFFEQFF	TGTGCCAGCAGCGTAGGCTTAAGCGGGAGGGCCTTTTTTGAGCAGTTCTTC
TRBV29-1	TRBJ1-2	TRBD1	NA	CSVSTGGSHGYTF	TGCAGCGTATCGACAGGGGGCTCGCATGGCTACACCTTC
TRBV5-4	TRBJ1-6	NA	NA	CASSLAGQSSYNSPLHF	TGTGCCAGCAGCTTGGCGGGTCAGAGCTCCTATAATTCACCCCTCCACTTT
TRBV4-3	TRBJ2-1	TRBD2	once	CASSHGGGLAGSEQFF	TGCGCCAGCAGCCACGGCGGGGGACTAGCGGGGAGTGAGCAGTTCTTC
TRBV4-1	TRBJ2-3	TRBD2	NA	CASSLVAGSSTDTQYF	TGCGCCAGCAGCCTCGTAGCGGGGAGTAGCACAGATACGCAGTATTTT
TRBV4-1	TRBJ2-5	NA	NA	CASSQDQVRETQYF	TGCGCCAGCAGCCAAGATCAGGTTAGGGAGACCCAGTACTTC
TRBV3-1	TRBJ2-1	NA	NA	CASSQGTVYEQFF	TGTGCCAGCAGCCAAGGGACAGTCTATGAGCAGTTCTTC
TRBV24-1	TRBJ2-7	TRBD2	NA	CATRPALPGTSGNSYEQYF	TGTGCCACCAGACCCGCCCTCCCCGGGACTAGCGGGAACTCCTACGAGCAGTACTTC
TRBV7-2	TRBJ2-2	NA	NA	CASSNALNTGELFF	TGTGCCAGCAGCAACGCGTTAAACACCGGGGAGCTGTTTTTT
TRBV9	TRBJ2-1	NA	NA	CASSSQNWNEQFF	TGTGCCAGCAGCTCCCAGAACTGGAATGAGCAGTTCTTC
TRBV20-1	TRBJ1-5	NA	NA	CSIPLRGHSNQPQHF	TGCAGTATACCGCTCAGGGGACATAGCAATCAGCCCCAGCATTTT
TRBV6-6	TRBJ1-6	NA	NA	CASTAGRDNSPLHF	TGTGCCAGCACCGCGGGACGCGATAATTCACCCCTCCACTTT
TRBV30	TRBJ1-2	NA	NA	CAWHRFRRDRLHTSTNYGYTF	TGTGCCTGGCACCGGTTTAGGCGAGACAGGCTCCATACATCAACTAACTATGGCTACACCTTC
TRBV5-1	TRBJ2-5	TRBD2	NA	CASRTGLAGGPHETQYF	TGCGCCAGCAGGACGGGACTAGCGGGAGGGCCTCATGAGACCCAGTACTTC
TRBV9	TRBJ2-2	NA	NA	CASSKRGPGELFF	TGTGCCAGCAGCAAAAGGGGTCCCGGGGAGCTGTTTTTT
TRBV28	TRBJ1-5	NA	NA	CASSPRGRQPQHF	TGTGCCAGCAGTCCAAGGGGACGCCAGCCCCAGCATTTT
TRBV4-2	TRBJ1-2	TRBD1	NA	CASSQTGNYGYTF	TGTGCCAGCAGCCAGACAGGGAACTATGGCTACACCTTC
TRBV20-1	TRBJ1-4	NA	NA	CSARDLGAGTIINEKLFF	TGCAGTGCTAGAGATCTTGGCGCAGGCACAATCATTAATGAAAAACTGTTTTTT
TRBV20-1	TRBJ2-7	NA	NA	CSARDIILGQYF	TGCAGTGCTAGAGATATAATCCTGGGGCAGTACTTC
TRBV11-2	TRBJ2-5	NA	NA	CASSSSGQETQYF	TGTGCCAGCAGCTCCAGCGGACAAGAGACCCAGTACTTC
TRBV9	TRBJ2-3	TRBD2	once	CASSREAGLRTDTQYF	TGTGCCAGCAGCAGAGAAGCGGGACTACGCACAGATACGCAGTATTTT
TRBV20-1	TRBJ2-3	TRBD2	once	CSATSGSGSTQYF	TGCAGTGCTACTAGCGGGAGTGGGAGTACGCAGTATTTT
TRBV2	TRBJ1-6	TRBD1	NA	CASRRGTGDNSPLHF	TGTGCCAGCAGGCGGGGGACAGGCGATAATTCACCCCTCCACTTT
TRBV30	TRBJ1-5	NA	NA	CAWSVAGVHQPQHF	TGTGCCTGGAGTGTGGCGGGGGTTCATCAGCCCCAGCATTTT
TRBV5-1	TRBJ1-4	NA	NA	CASSSRVNEKLFF	TGCGCCAGCAGCTCCAGGGTTAATGAAAAACTGTTTTTT
TRBV7-6	TRBJ1-6	NA	NA	CASSPTSGSVRSPLHF	TGTGCCAGCAGCCCGACGAGTGGGTCTGTTCGTTCACCCCTCCACTTT
TRBV28	TRBJ2-5	TRBD2	NA	CASSQRREGETQYF	TGTGCCAGCAGTCAAAGAAGGGAGGGGGAGACCCAGTACTTC
TRBV29-1	TRBJ1-2	TRBD1	NA	CSVENRGSYGYTF	TGCAGCGTTGAGAACAGGGGCTCCTATGGCTACACCTTC
TRBV27	TRBJ1-2	TRBD1	NA	CASSPLGQGARGYTF	TGTGCCAGCAGTCCCCTGGGTCAGGGGGCGCGGGGCTACACCTTC
TRBV15	TRBJ2-7	TRBD1	once	CATSAGTVYEQYF	TGTGCCACCAGCGCCGGGACAGTCTACGAGCAGTACTTC
TRBV5-1	TRBJ1-2	NA	NA	CASSSGGANYGYTF	TGCGCCAGCAGCAGCGGCGGGGCTAACTATGGCTACACCTTC
TRBV18	TRBJ1-1	NA	NA	CASSPPARGNTEAFF	TGTGCCAGCTCACCACCAGCCAGGGGGAACACTGAAGCTTTCTTT